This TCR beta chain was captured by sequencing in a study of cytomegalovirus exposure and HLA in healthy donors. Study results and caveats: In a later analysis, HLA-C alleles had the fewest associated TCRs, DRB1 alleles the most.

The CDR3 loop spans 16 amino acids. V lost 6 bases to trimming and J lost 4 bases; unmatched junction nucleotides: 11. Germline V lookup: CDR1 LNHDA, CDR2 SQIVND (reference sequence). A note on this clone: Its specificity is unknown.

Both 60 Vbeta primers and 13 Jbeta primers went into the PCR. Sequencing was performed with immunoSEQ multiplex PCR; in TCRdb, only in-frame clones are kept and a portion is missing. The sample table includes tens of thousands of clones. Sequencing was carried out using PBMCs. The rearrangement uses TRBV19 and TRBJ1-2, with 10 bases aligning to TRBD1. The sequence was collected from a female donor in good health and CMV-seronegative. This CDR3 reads CASRPTGGILGYGYTF. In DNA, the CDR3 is TGTGCCAGTAGACCGACAGGGGGCATTCTCGGCTATGGCTACACCTTC.